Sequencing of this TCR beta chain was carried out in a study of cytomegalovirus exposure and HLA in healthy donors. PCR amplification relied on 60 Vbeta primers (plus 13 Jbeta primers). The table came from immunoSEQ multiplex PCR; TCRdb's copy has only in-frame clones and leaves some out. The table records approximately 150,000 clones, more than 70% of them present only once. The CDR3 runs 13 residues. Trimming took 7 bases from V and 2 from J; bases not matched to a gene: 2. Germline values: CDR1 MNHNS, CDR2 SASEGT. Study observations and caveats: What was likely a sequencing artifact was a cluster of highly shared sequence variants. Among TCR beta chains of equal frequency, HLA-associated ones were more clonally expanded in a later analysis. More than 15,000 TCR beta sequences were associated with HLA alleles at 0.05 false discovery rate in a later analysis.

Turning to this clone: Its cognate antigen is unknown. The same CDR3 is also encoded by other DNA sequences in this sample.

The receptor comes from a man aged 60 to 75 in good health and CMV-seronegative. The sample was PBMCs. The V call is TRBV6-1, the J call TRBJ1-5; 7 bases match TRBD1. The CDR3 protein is CASTGQGNQPQHF. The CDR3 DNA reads TGTGCCAGCACAGGACAGGGCAATCAGCCCCAGCATTTT.